This T cell receptor (beta chain) was recorded in a study of cytomegalovirus exposure and HLA in healthy donors. Study as a whole: Unique TCR beta sequences numbering 117 million came from 150 million to 200 million T cells in an earlier analysis.

The CDR3 covers 14 residues. From germline, CDR1 is SGHRS and CDR2 YFSETQ. The PCR made use of 60 Vbeta and 13 Jbeta primers. Clones were sequenced by immunoSEQ multiplex PCR, and TCRdb holds only the in-frame ones, with some missing. The repertoire includes 210,000 or so clones, about 74% of them detected once, and less than 20% sits in the top ten. Sample: PBMCs. The sequence derives from a man aged 40-49 years in good health and CMV-seronegative. The chain combines TRBV5-1 with TRBJ2-5, with 7 bases lining up with TRBD1. With the DNA end fitting TRBJ2-7 better, the J assignment may be wrong. The CDR3 DNA follows: TGCGCCAGCAGCACAGACAGGGAAAGAGGCGAGCAGTACTTC. It encodes CASSTDRERGEQYF.